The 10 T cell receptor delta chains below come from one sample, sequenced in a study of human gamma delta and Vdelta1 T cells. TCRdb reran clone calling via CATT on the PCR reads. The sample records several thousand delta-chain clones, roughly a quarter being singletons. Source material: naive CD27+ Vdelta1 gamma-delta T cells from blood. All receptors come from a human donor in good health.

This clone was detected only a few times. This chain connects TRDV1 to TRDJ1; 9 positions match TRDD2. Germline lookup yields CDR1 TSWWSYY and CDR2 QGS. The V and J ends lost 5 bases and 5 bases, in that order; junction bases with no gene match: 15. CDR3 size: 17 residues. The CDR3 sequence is CALGPAFLQGDKDKLIF. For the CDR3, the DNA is TGTGCTCTTGGGCCCGCCTTCCTACAAGGGGATAAGGATAAACTCATCTTT.

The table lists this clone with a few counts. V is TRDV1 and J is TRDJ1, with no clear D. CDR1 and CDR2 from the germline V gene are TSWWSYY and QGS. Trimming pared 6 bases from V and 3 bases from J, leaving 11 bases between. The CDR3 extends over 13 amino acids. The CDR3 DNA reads TGTGCTCTTGGACATCTGCTATCCGATAAACTCATCTTT. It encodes CALGHLLSDKLIF.

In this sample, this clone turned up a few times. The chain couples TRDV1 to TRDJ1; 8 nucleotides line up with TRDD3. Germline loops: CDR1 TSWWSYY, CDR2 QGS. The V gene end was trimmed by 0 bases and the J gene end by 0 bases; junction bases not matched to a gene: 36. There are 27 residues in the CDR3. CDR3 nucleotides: TGTGCTCTTGGGGAACTCCATCTCCTAGCCCACTGGGGGGAGGACCGTACCTCTCCAGCGTACACCGATAAACTCATCTTT. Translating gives CALGELHLLAHWGEDRTSPAYTDKLIF.

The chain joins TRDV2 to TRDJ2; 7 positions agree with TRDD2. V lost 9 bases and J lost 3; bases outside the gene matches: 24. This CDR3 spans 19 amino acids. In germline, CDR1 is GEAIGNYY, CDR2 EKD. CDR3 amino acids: CATSLSGLPNLRLTAQLFF. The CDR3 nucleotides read TGTGCCACGAGCCTTTCGGGGCTTCCTAACCTACGCCTGACAGCACAACTCTTCTTT.

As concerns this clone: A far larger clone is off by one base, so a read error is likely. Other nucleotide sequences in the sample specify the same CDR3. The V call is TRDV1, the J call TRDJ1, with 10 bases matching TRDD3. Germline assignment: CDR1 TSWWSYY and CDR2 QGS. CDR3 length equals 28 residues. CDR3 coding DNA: TGTGCTCTTGGGGAACGAAATCGGCCCTTATCCAACGAGGTTTCTACTGGGGGATCCCCGCGCTACACCGATAAGCTCATCTTT. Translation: CALGERNRPLSNEVSTGGSPRYTDKLIF.

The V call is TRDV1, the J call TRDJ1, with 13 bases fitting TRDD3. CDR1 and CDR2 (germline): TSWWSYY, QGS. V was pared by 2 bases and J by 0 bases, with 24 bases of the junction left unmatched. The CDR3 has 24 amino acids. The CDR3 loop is CALGEGDLPPVLGDTRGYTDKLIF. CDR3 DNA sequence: TGTGCTCTTGGGGAAGGTGACCTTCCTCCCGTACTGGGGGATACGCGGGGGTACACCGATAAACTCATCTTT.

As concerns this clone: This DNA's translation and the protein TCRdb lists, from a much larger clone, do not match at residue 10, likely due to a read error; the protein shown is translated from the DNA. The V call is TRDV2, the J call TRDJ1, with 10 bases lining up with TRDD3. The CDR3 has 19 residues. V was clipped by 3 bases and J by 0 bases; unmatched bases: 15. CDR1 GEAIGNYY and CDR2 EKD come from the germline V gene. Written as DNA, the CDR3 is TGTGCCTGTGACCTAGAACTGGGGGATGCGTTGGCCGACACCGATAAACTCATCTTT. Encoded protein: CACDLELGDALADTDKLIF.

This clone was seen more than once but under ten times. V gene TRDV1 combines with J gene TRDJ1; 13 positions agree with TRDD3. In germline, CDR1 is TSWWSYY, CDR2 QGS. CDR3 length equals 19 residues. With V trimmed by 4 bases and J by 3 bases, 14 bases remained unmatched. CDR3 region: CALGAPRVLGDTRADKLIF. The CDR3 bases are TGTGCTCTTGGGGCCCCTCGGGTACTGGGGGATACGAGAGCCGATAAACTCATCTTT.

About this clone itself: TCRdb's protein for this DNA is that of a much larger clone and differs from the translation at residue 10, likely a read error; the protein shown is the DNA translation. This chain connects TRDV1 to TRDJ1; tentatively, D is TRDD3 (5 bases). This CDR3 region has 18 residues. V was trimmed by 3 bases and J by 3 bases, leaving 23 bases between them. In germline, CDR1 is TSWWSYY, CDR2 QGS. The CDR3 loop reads CALGEQWLLEDNADKLIF. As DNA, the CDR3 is TGTGCTCTTGGGGAGCAATGGTTACTGGAGGATAACGCCGATAAACTCATCTTT.

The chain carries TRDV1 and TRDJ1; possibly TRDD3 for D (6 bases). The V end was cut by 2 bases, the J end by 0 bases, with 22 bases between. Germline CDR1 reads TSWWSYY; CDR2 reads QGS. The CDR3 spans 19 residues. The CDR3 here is CALGEIPVRGTQYTDKLIF. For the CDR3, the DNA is TGTGCTCTTGGGGAAATTCCGGTGAGGGGGACGCAGTACACCGATAAACTCATCTTT.